This T cell receptor (beta chain) was retrieved from a study of neurological immune-mediated disorders. Study findings and constraints: Private repertoires in all groups were suggested by the finding that expanded clones across subjects shared no CDR3 amino acid sequences. The highest TCR clonal expansion occurred in HTLV-1-associated myelopathy; multiple sclerosis fell below healthy controls.

With V trimmed by 6 bases and J by 1 base, 24 bases remained unmatched. Germline CDR1 reads SQVTM; CDR2 reads ANQGSEA. The CDR3 length is 19 residues. The sorted libraries were made from 1 million CD4+ or CD8+ T cells. The table lists this clonotype with many counts. Its antigen is unknown. With 10-nucleotide random UMIs included, cDNA was synthesized by 5'RACE. TCRdb fed the 5' RACE reads into MiXCR, producing one record per CDR3 protein. The sample holds tens of thousands of distinct CDR3 sequences, less than 9% seen once. This TCR came from a man in his fifties in good health. The chain recombines TRBV29-1 with TRBJ2-7; 7 bases agree with TRBD2. The sample was CD4+ T cells from blood. The chain's CDR3 is CSVESRNFSGPARSYEQYF. DNA of the CDR3: TGCAGCGTGGAGAGTAGAAACTTTAGCGGGCCAGCGCGGTCCTACGAGCAGTACTTC.